These 15 T cell receptor beta chains were sequenced from one sample in a study of control samples from healthy donors and cancer patients. Data came from immunoSEQ multiplex PCR; TCRdb stores just in-frame clones and leaves some out. Among around 94,000 clones listed, more than 85% were seen once. Sample: blood. The receptors were gathered from a woman aged 45-59 years in good health.

The V gene is TRBV11-2, the J gene TRBJ1-5; D not resolved. The CDR3 is made up of 14 amino acids. Germline CDR1 and CDR2: SGHAT and FQNNGV. Trimming pared 5 bases from V and 3 bases from J, leaving 11 bases between. CDR3 loop: CASSLGRVNQPQHF. The CDR3 bases are TGTGCCAGCAGCCTGGGTAGGGTCAATCAGCCCCAGCATTTT.

In the case of this clone: Other DNA sequences in the sample encode the same CDR3. The V call is TRBV29-1, the J call TRBJ2-5; D gene unclear. The CDR3 length is 11 residues. With 4 bases removed from V and 5 bases from J, the gap between germline ends came to 8 bases. From germline, CDR1 is SQVTM and CDR2 ANQGSEA. The CDR3 DNA reads TGCAGCGTTGGCGTTCGGGAGACCCAGTACTTC. Its protein is CSVGVRETQYF.

This chain connects TRBV28 to TRBJ2-1; 13 nucleotides match TRBD2. The CDR3 has 16 residues. V lost 6 bases and J lost 7; bases outside the gene matches: 9. Germline-derived CDR1 and CDR2 are MDHEN and SYDVKM. The CDR3 loop is CASSIRTSGRRNEQFF. As DNA, the CDR3 is TGTGCCAGCAGCATACGGACTAGCGGGAGAAGGAATGAGCAGTTCTTC.

The chain recombines TRBV10-3 with TRBJ2-3; D unclear. CDR3 length equals 14 residues. CDR1 and CDR2 (germline): ENHRY, SYGVKD. V lost 3 bases to trimming and J lost 2 bases, with 9 bases between them. In DNA form, the CDR3 reads TGTGCCATCAGTGAAGCTAGAGTCACAGATACGCAGTATTTT. Residues: CAISEARVTDTQYF.

This clone was seen more than once but under ten times. The rearrangement joins TRBV6-5 to TRBJ1-5; D not certain. This CDR3 is 14 amino acids long. Germline V gene lookup returns CDR1 MNHEY and CDR2 SVGAGI. Trimming pared 4 bases from V and 5 bases from J, leaving 12 bases between. The CDR3 bases are TGTGCCAGCAGTTCACGAAGTAGATATCAGCCCCAGCATTTT. The encoded protein is CASSSRSRYQPQHF.

This clone was detected a few times. The chain is built from TRBV6-2 or TRBV6-3 and TRBJ1-1; 10 bases align to TRBD1. Losses at the gene ends were 6 bases for V and 1 base for J; bases not matched to a gene: 8. Germline CDR1 reads MNHEY; CDR2 reads SVGEGT. CDR3 length: 16 amino acids. The CDR3 loop is CASSLGTGVPNTEAFF. CDR3 nucleotides: TGTGCCAGCAGCCTAGGGACAGGGGTACCGAACACTGAAGCTTTCTTT.

The gene calls are TRBV7-9 and TRBJ2-7, with 7 bases aligning to TRBD2. This CDR3 spans 14 amino acids. Unmatched junction bases numbered 11, after V lost 5 bases and J lost 7 bases. Germline V CDR1 and CDR2: SEHNR, FQNEAQ (reference sequence). The DNA for the CDR3 is TGTGCCAGCAGCCTCGAAGGCGGGGGTAGGGAGCAGTACTTC. Protein sequence: CASSLEGGGREQYF.

The chain couples TRBV10-3 to TRBJ1-6; TRBD1 might be the D (5 bases). The CDR3 runs to 15 residues. V was shortened by 6 bases and J by 9 bases, with 18 bases between the two germline ends. Germline V gene sequence: CDR1 ENHRY, CDR2 SYGVKD. The CDR3, as DNA: TGTGCCATCAGGCCCGGGACCGCAGGCGGTTCACCCCTCCACTTT. The encoded protein is CAIRPGTAGGSPLHF.

The gene calls are TRBV11-2 and TRBJ2-3; D is unresolved. V lost 0 bases, J lost 5 bases, and 12 bases lay in between. Germline CDR1 reads SGHAT; CDR2 reads FQNNGV. This CDR3 contains 15 residues. CDR3: CASSLDLGSGDTQYF. The DNA of the CDR3 is TGTGCCAGCAGCTTAGATCTAGGATCCGGAGATACGCAGTATTTT.

The rearrangement links TRBV14 to TRBJ2-2, with 9 bases that match TRBD1. J was trimmed by 2 bases and V by 3 bases; bases with no gene match: 13. The CDR3 has 19 residues. The germline CDR1 and CDR2 sequences are SGHDN and FVKESK. CDR3 sequence reads: CASSHTEDRGRPNTGELFF. CDR3 sequence (DNA): TGTGCCAGCAGCCACACGGAGGACAGGGGTCGTCCAAACACCGGGGAGCTGTTTTTT. Complete variable domain (other parts from reference TRBV14 and TRBJ2-2): EAGVTQFPSHSVIEKGQTVTLRCDPISGHDNLYWYRRVMGKEIKFLLHFVKESKQDESGMPNNRFLAERTGGTYSTLKVQPAELEDSGVYFCASSHTEDRGRPNTGELFFGEGSRLTVL.

CDR3: CASSLEGPQHF. DNA for the CDR3: TGTGCCAGCAGCTTGGAGGGGCCCCAGCATTTT. This chain links TRBV7-2 with TRBJ1-5; D gene unclear. Germline assignment: CDR1 SGHTA and CDR2 FQGNSA. V lost 3 bases, J lost 9 bases, and 6 bases lay in between. The CDR3 runs 11 residues. Full variable domain (missing parts from reference TRBV7-2 and TRBJ1-5): GAGVSQSPSNKVTEKGKDVELRCDPISGHTALYWYRQSLGQGLEFLIYFQGNSAPDKSGLPSDRFSAERTGGSVSTLTIQRTQQEDSAVYLCASSLEGPQHFGDGTRLSIL.

This rearrangement joins TRBV11-2 to TRBJ2-2; TRBD1 might be the D (6 bases). Germline assignment: CDR1 SGHAT and CDR2 FQNNGV. V lost 5 bases and J 3 bases, leaving 13 bases between the germline ends. The CDR3 sequence is 15 residues long. For the CDR3, the DNA is TGTGCCAGCAGCCAATCGACAGGATACACCGGGGAGCTGTTTTTT. It is translated as CASSQSTGYTGELFF.

V is TRBV6-2 or TRBV6-3 and J is TRBJ1-5, with D perhaps matching TRBD1 (5 bases). Trimming cost V 2 bases and J 1 base, with 18 bases left between them. Per the germline V gene, CDR1 is MNHEY and CDR2 is SVGEGT. CDR3 length: 18 amino acids. The CDR3 loop reads CASSYGGSGLRSNQPQHF. CDR3 coding DNA: TGTGCCAGCAGTTACGGGGGGTCGGGACTCCGGAGCAATCAGCCCCAGCATTTT.

The chain employs TRBV5-1 and TRBJ2-3; 10 bases align to TRBD2. V lost 6 bases and J lost 2; bases outside the gene matches: 6. Germline lookup yields CDR1 SGHRS and CDR2 YFSETQ. The length of the CDR3 is 15 residues. This chain's CDR3 is CASKRTSGVTDTQYF. DNA for the CDR3: TGCGCCAGCAAGAGAACTAGCGGGGTCACAGATACGCAGTATTTT. Looking up the rest from reference TRBV5-1 and TRBJ2-3 gives the full variable domain: KAGVTQTPRYLIKTRGQQVTLSCSPISGHRSVSWYQQTPGQGLQFLFEYFSETQRNKGNFPGRFSGRQFSNSRSEMNVSTLELGDSALYLCASKRTSGVTDTQYFGPGTRLTVL.

The sample holds a few counts of this clone. The chain couples TRBV20-1 to TRBJ1-2; 7 nucleotides line up with TRBD1. CDR1 and CDR2 from the germline V gene are DFQATT and SNEGSKA (reference sequence). The length of the CDR3 is 11 residues. The CDR3 region is CSDRDDYGYTF. The CDR3 bases are TGCAGCGACAGGGACGACTATGGCTACACCTTC.